This TCR beta chain was observed in a study of shared clonotypes between healthy human individuals. Study-wide results and limits: Tissues were not sampled, only blood, and their repertoires likely differ.

In regard to this clone: Its antigen is not known.

Clones were read by immunoSEQ multiplex PCR, and TCRdb kept only the in-frame ones, dropping some. Among around 1,900,000 clones, around 93% were seen once, and the ten largest hold more than 1.5%. The V gene's germline CDR1 is SEHNR and CDR2 FQNEAQ (reference sequence). The CDR3 is 15 amino acids. V lost 4 bases, J lost 7 bases, and 20 bases lay in between. Naive CD8 cells, CD45RO-negative and positively selected for CCR7, excluded terminally differentiated effector memory CD45RA+ cells. The sequencing input was naive CD8+ T cells from PBMCs. This receptor was obtained from a man aged 18 to 29 in good health. Some clones in this sample may be carry-over from other donors' samples. The rearrangement uses TRBV7-9 and TRBJ2-7, with D perhaps being TRBD1 or TRBD2 (5 bases each). DNA for the CDR3: TGTGCCAGCAGCTCCCGCGAGGGCCGGGCAGGGGAGCAGTACTTC. Its translation is CASSSREGRAGEQYF. The full variable domain, rest sourced from reference TRBV7-9 and TRBJ2-7, is DTGVSQNPRHKITKRGQNVTFRCDPISEHNRLYWYRQTLGQGPEFLTYFQNEAQLEKSRLLSDRFSAERPKGSFSTLEIQRTEQGDSAMYLCASSSREGRAGEQYFGPGTRLTVT.